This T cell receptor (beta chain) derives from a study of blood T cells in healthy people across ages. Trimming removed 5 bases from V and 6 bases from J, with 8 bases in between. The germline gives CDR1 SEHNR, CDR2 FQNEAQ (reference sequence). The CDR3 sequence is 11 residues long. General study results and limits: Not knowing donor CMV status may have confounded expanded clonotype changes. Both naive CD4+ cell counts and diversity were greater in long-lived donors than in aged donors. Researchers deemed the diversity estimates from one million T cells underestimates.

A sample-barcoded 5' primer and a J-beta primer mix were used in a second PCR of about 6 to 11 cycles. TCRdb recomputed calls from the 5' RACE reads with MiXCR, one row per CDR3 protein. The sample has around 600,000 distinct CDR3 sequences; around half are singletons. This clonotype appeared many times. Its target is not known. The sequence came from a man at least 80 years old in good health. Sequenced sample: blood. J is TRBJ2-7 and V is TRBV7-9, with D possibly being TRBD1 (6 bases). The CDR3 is CASSIQGEQYF. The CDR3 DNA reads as TGTGCCAGCAGCATACAGGGCGAGCAGTACTTC.